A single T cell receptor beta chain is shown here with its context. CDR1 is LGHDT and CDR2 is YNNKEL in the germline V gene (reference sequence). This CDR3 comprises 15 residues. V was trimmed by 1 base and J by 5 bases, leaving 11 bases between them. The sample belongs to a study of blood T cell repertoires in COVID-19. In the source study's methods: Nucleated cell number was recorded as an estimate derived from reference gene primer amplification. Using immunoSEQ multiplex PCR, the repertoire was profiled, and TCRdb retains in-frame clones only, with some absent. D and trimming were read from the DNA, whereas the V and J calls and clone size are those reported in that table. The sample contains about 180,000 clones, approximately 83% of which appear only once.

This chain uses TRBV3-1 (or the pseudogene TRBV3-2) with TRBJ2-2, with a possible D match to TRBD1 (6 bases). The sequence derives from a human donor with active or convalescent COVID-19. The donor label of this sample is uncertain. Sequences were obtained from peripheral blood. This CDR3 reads CASSQGTGPTGELFF. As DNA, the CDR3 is TGTGCCAGCAGCCAAGGTACAGGGCCTACCGGGGAGCTGTTTTTT.